The 8 T cell receptor beta chains below were found in one sample sequenced in a study of regulatory T cells in long-lasting Graves disease. Time point of the sample: persistent/refractory GD, antithyroid drugs over 5 years with positive TRAb. PBMC-extracted RNA yielded the TCR library. HTBI primers from iRepertoire and Arm-PCR of CDR3 regions yielded the TCR beta libraries. TCRdb itself ran the multiplex PCR reads through MiXCR, one entry per CDR3 protein. The sample shows around 400,000 distinct CDR3 sequences, around 20% of them seen only once. This material consisted of peripheral blood mononuclear cells (PBMCs), taken when the disease was refractory, from a patient treated with antithyroid drugs. These receptors were taken from a female donor with Graves disease.

Worth noting for this clonotype: A single base separates this from a much larger clone, so it may be a read error. The chain links TRBV5-1 to TRBJ2-1; 9 bases map to TRBD1. The CDR3 length is 16 residues. Germline trimming cut 6 bases from V and 12 bases from J; bases unmatched to any gene: 19. The germline V gene encodes CDR1 SGHRS and CDR2 YFSETQ. As DNA, the CDR3 is TGCGCCAGCAACCCGGAAGGGCGGACAGGGGTTCTCTCGCAGTTCTTC. Amino acid sequence: CASNPEGRTGVLSQFF.

This clonotype occurred many times. This chain links TRBV20-1 with TRBJ2-5; D unclear. Germline V gives CDR1 DFQATT, CDR2 SNEGSKA (reference sequence). This CDR3 has 18 residues. The V end was cut by 0 bases, the J end by 0 bases, with 20 bases between. This CDR3 is CSARDWPSGSRNQETQYF. CDR3 coding DNA: TGCAGTGCTAGAGATTGGCCTTCCGGCTCGCGCAACCAAGAGACCCAGTACTTC.

This clonotype was counted many times. The chain links TRBV7-2 to TRBJ1-2; D not resolved. With 4 bases removed from V and 8 bases from J, the gap between germline ends came to 17 bases. Germline CDR1 SGHTA, CDR2 FQGNSA. The CDR3 extends over 14 amino acids. CDR3 in DNA: TGTGCCAGCAGCTATCACCGGGAACCCAAGGGCTACACCTTC. This encodes CASSYHREPKGYTF.

This chain joins TRBV2 and TRBJ2-1; 8 positions match TRBD2. Germline CDR1 is SNHLY and CDR2 is FYNNEI. This CDR3 is 16 amino acids long. The V segment lost 6 bases and the J segment 13 bases; nucleotides outside the gene matches: 20. This CDR3 is CASSQAPPPGLVDQFF. The CDR3 DNA sequence: TGTGCCAGCAGCCAAGCTCCACCCCCGGGACTAGTTGATCAGTTCTTC. Full variable domain (rest looked up from reference TRBV2 and TRBJ2-1): EPEVTQTPSHQVTQMGQEVILRCVPISNHLYFYWYRQILGQKVEFLVSFYNNEISEKSEIFDDQFSVERPDGSNFTLKIRSTKLEDSAMYFCASSQAPPPGLVDQFFGPGTRLTVL.

The chain links TRBV20-1 to TRBJ2-1; 9 nucleotides line up with TRBD2. The CDR3 loop spans 15 amino acids. CDR1 is DFQATT and CDR2 is SNEGSKA in the germline V gene (reference sequence). The V and J ends lost 0 bases and 4 bases, in that order; junction bases with no gene match: 4. CDR3 nucleotides: TGCAGTGCTAGAGACGTTCTAGCGGGGTACAATGAGCAGTTCTTC. The encoded protein is CSARDVLAGYNEQFF.

This chain uses TRBV2 with TRBJ2-7; a possible D gene is TRBD1 (5 bases). Between the trimmed V and J ends, which lost 1 base and 6 bases, there was a span of 13 bases. This CDR3 has 14 amino acids. The germline V gene has CDR1 SNHLY and CDR2 FYNNEI. The CDR3 sequence is CASSEGTSPSEQYF. The CDR3 DNA reads TGTGCCAGCAGTGAAGGGACATCGCCTTCCGAGCAGTACTTC.

In its sample, this clonotype was seen a few times. A much larger clone differs from this one at a single base, so this may be a read error. No conserved phenylalanine or tryptophan is present at the end of the CDR3, so a read error is the likely explanation. This chain uses TRBV2 with TRBJ1-2; 9 nucleotides align to TRBD1. The germline V gene encodes CDR1 SNHLY and CDR2 FYNNEI. The V gene end was trimmed by 7 bases and the J gene end by 6 bases; junction bases not matched to a gene: 3. The CDR3 covers 12 residues. The CDR3 is CASTGQGHGYTL. CDR3 bases: TGTGCCAGCACAGGACAGGGGCATGGCTACACCCTC.

This clonotype came up a few times. The rearrangement links TRBV7-7 to TRBJ2-2, with a possible D match to TRBD1 (7 bases). The CDR3 has 13 residues. From germline, CDR1 is SSHAT and CDR2 FNYEAQ (reference sequence). V was shortened by 3 bases and J by 10 bases, with 12 bases between the two germline ends. The CDR3 protein is CASSFQGGEELFF. The CDR3 bases are TGTGCCAGCAGCTTCCAGGGGGGAGAGGAGCTGTTTTTT. The whole variable domain, filled in from reference TRBV7-7 and TRBJ2-2, reads GAGVSQSPRYKVTKRGQDVTLRCDPISSHATLYWYQQALGQGPEFLTYFNYEAQPDKSGLPSDRFSAERPEGSISTLTIQRTEQRDSAMYRCASSFQGGEELFFGEGSRLTVL.